The 17 T cell receptor beta chains in this list originate from one sample, sequenced in a study of blood T cell repertoires in COVID-19 (TCRdb year 2020). The library came from the immunoSEQ multiplex PCR assay. TCRdb took this table from immuneACCESS and kept in-frame rearrangements with V and J called. Such tables lack part of the clones; where checked against another copy, unresolved V genes explain under half of the gap, and the rest is unexplained. Present in this sample are 85,000 to 110,000 clones, roughly 87% of which were seen just once. The ten largest account for 3.1% of the sample. What was sequenced was peripheral blood. These receptors came from a man aged 45-60 years in a cohort sampled during active COVID-19.

This clone was detected a few times. V usage is TRBV11-1 and J usage is TRBJ2-1, with D unresolved. The CDR3 contains 14 residues. The ends were cut back, 2 bases at V and 9 bases at J, with 14 bases in the middle. In germline, CDR1 is SGHAT, CDR2 FQDESV (reference sequence). The CDR3 loop is CASSLNLLESEQFF. CDR3 sequence (DNA): TGTGCCAGCAGCTTAAATTTGTTAGAGAGTGAGCAGTTCTTC.

The chain employs TRBV10-3 and TRBJ1-4, with 7 bases lining up with TRBD1. Germline assignment: CDR1 ENHRY and CDR2 SYGVKD. J was trimmed by 2 bases and V by 10 bases; bases with no gene match: 7. The CDR3 spans 14 residues. The CDR3 reads CATTPGQTNEKLFF. The CDR3 DNA is TGTGCCACCACACCGGGACAGACTAATGAAAAACTGTTTTTT.

This clone was observed a single time. The gene calls are TRBV7-2 and TRBJ2-3, with D possibly matching TRBD2 (5 bases). V dropped 1 base and J dropped 1 base, with 9 bases sitting between them. Per germline, CDR1 SGHTA and CDR2 FQGNSA. The CDR3 runs 15 residues. This CDR3 is CASSLEVGGTDTQYF. CDR3 bases: TGTGCCAGCAGCTTAGAGGTCGGGGGCACAGATACGCAGTATTTT.

The chain carries TRBV19 and TRBJ2-5, with 9 bases fitting TRBD1. This CDR3 spans 15 amino acids. V lost 4 bases, J lost 4 bases, and 7 bases stayed unmatched. Germline V gives CDR1 LNHDA, CDR2 SQIVND (reference sequence). In nucleotides, the CDR3 is TGTGCCAGTAGTACAGGTAGACAGGGGGGAGAGACCCAGTACTTC. Translated, it gives CASSTGRQGGETQYF.

This clone was seen a single time. This chain uses TRBV12-5 with TRBJ2-1; TRBD1 matches 12 bases. This CDR3 contains 14 residues. V lost 5 bases to trimming and J lost 8 bases; unmatched junction nucleotides: 4. Germline loops: CDR1 LGHNT, CDR2 FRNRAP. The CDR3 DNA sequence: TGTGCTAGTGGTAAGGGACAGGGGGCCGATGAGCAGTTCTTC. The encoded protein is CASGKGQGADEQFF.

Of note for this clone: Other DNA sequences in this sample translate to the same CDR3. The chain is built from TRBV9 and TRBJ1-1, with a possible D match to TRBD1 (5 bases). This CDR3 contains 15 residues. Per germline, CDR1 SGDLS and CDR2 YYNGEE. Trimming left V 0 bases short and J 0 bases short, with 9 bases between. CDR3 region: CASSVGGVMNTEAFF. The CDR3 DNA sequence: TGTGCCAGCAGCGTAGGGGGGGTAATGAACACTGAAGCTTTCTTT. The variable domain in full, completed from reference TRBV9 and TRBJ1-1, reads DSGVTQTPKHLITATGQRVTLRCSPRSGDLSVYWYQQSLDQGLQFLIQYYNGEERAKGNILERFSAQQFPDLHSELNLSSLELGDSALYFCASSVGGVMNTEAFFGQGTRLTVV.

The rearrangement joins TRBV5-1 to TRBJ1-2; the D gene is possibly TRBD1 (5 bases). Deletions cut 0 bases from V and 8 bases from J, with 11 bases between. CDR1 is SGHRS and CDR2 is YFSETQ in the germline V gene. This CDR3 has 13 amino acids. The CDR3 bases are TGCGCCAGCAGCTTGGTCCAGGGTGGAGGCTACACCTTC. Amino acids: CASSLVQGGGYTF.

V usage is TRBV28 and J usage is TRBJ2-2; D gene uncertain. The CDR3 has 13 amino acids. In germline, CDR1 is MDHEN, CDR2 SYDVKM. Trimming took 8 bases from V and 2 from J, leaving 9 bases between them. CDR3 DNA: TGTGCCAGCGAGGTCCATAACACCGGGGAGCTGTTTTTT. This sequence encodes CASEVHNTGELFF.

The V and J genes are TRBV15 and TRBJ2-2, with TRBD1 matching over 7 bases. The V and J ends lost 4 bases and 1 base, in that order; junction bases with no gene match: 9. The CDR3 runs to 17 residues. CDR1 is LNHNV and CDR2 is YYDKDF in the germline V gene (reference sequence). This CDR3 is CATSTKTGTENTGELFF. The CDR3 coding sequence is TGTGCCACCAGCACCAAAACCGGGACAGAGAACACCGGGGAGCTGTTTTTT.

This CDR3 is CASSEYSPAGAEKLFF. CDR3 coding DNA: TGTGCCAGCAGTGAATACTCCCCGGCGGGGGCTGAAAAACTGTTTTTT. This chain uses TRBV25-1 with TRBJ1-4, with a tentative D call TRBD1 (6 bases). Trimming left V 0 bases short and J 7 bases short, with 15 bases between. Germline loops: CDR1 MGHDK, CDR2 SYGVNS. This CDR3 has 16 residues.

This chain links TRBV7-7 with TRBJ2-3; D ambiguous. CDR1 is SSHAT and CDR2 is FNYEAQ in the germline V gene (reference sequence). V lost 2 bases and J lost 4, with 10 bases in between. The CDR3 is 14 residues long. This CDR3 reads CASSLTGLADTQYF. The CDR3 nucleotides are TGTGCCAGCAGCTTAACCGGGTTAGCAGATACGCAGTATTTT.

The chain carries TRBV7-6 and TRBJ1-5; D might be TRBD1 (5 bases). Germline loops: CDR1 SGHVS, CDR2 FNYEAQ. There are 14 residues in the CDR3. Trimming cost V 5 bases and J 1 base, with 9 bases left between them. DNA of the CDR3: TGTGCCAGCAGCCCGGGGGGGAGCAATCAGCCCCAGCATTTT. It is translated as CASSPGGSNQPQHF. Supplemented by reference TRBV7-6 and TRBJ1-5, the full variable domain reads GAGVSQSPRYKVTKRGQDVALRCDPISGHVSLYWYRQALGQGPEFLTYFNYEAQQDKSGLPNDRFSAERPEGSISTLTIQRTEQRDSAMYRCASSPGGSNQPQHFGDGTRLSIL.

This sequence joins TRBV19 and TRBJ1-6; D is undetermined. The CDR3 consists of 14 residues. The V end lost 4 bases, the J end lost 0 bases, and 4 bases lay between the germline ends. Germline CDR1 LNHDA, CDR2 SQIVND (reference sequence). CDR3 DNA sequence: TGTGCCAGTAGTAGGAGCTCCTATAATTCACCCCTCCACTTT. Translated: CASSRSSYNSPLHF.

This clone has a handful of counts. The chain couples TRBV11-3 to TRBJ2-7; possibly TRBD2 for D (5 bases). CDR1 is SGHNT and CDR2 is YENEEA in the germline V gene. CDR3 length: 12 amino acids. Trimming left V 0 bases short and J 12 bases short, with 12 bases between. In DNA form, the CDR3 reads TGTGCCAGCAGCTTAGATGAGGGCCCGTCGTACTTC. The encoded protein is CASSLDEGPSYF.

The chain has TRBV27 and TRBJ2-7; perhaps TRBD2 as D (6 bases). The V end was cut by 5 bases, the J end by 6 bases, with 14 bases between. Germline V gives CDR1 MNHEY, CDR2 SMNVEV (reference sequence). The CDR3 consists of 13 residues. The CDR3 DNA sequence: TGTGCCAGCAGTCGCTTGGCCGGGGGCGAGCAGTACGTC. Translating gives CASSRLAGGEQYV.

This clone appeared a single time. The rearrangement joins TRBV5-1 to TRBJ2-5, with 7 positions matching TRBD2. Germline CDR1 SGHRS, CDR2 YFSETQ. This CDR3 contains 16 residues. After removal of 0 bases from V and 1 base from J, the junction contained 6 bases not matched to a gene. CDR3 bases: TGCGCCAGCAGCTTGGTAGGCGGGGGAAGCCAAGAGACCCAGTACTTC. This codes for CASSLVGGGSQETQYF.

This sequence joins TRBV12-3 or TRBV12-4 and TRBJ1-5; no reliable D call. The V end lost 0 bases, the J end lost 3 bases, and 3 bases lay between the germline ends. The CDR3 is 13 amino acids. The CDR3 sequence is CASSLANNQPQHF. The CDR3 DNA follows: TGTGCCAGCAGTTTAGCCAACAATCAGCCCCAGCATTTT.